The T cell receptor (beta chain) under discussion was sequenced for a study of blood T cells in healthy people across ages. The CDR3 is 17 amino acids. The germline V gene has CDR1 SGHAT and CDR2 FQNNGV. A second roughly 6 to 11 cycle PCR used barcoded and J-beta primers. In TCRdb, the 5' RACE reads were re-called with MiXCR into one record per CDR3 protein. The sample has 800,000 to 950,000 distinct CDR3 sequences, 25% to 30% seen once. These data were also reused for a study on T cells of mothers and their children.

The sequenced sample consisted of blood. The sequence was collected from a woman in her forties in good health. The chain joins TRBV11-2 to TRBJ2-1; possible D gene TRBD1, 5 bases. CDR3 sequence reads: CVNSPRLAGLRLNEQFF. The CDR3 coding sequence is TGTGTCAACAGCCCTCGGCTGGCAGGGCTTAGGCTCAATGAGCAGTTCTTC.